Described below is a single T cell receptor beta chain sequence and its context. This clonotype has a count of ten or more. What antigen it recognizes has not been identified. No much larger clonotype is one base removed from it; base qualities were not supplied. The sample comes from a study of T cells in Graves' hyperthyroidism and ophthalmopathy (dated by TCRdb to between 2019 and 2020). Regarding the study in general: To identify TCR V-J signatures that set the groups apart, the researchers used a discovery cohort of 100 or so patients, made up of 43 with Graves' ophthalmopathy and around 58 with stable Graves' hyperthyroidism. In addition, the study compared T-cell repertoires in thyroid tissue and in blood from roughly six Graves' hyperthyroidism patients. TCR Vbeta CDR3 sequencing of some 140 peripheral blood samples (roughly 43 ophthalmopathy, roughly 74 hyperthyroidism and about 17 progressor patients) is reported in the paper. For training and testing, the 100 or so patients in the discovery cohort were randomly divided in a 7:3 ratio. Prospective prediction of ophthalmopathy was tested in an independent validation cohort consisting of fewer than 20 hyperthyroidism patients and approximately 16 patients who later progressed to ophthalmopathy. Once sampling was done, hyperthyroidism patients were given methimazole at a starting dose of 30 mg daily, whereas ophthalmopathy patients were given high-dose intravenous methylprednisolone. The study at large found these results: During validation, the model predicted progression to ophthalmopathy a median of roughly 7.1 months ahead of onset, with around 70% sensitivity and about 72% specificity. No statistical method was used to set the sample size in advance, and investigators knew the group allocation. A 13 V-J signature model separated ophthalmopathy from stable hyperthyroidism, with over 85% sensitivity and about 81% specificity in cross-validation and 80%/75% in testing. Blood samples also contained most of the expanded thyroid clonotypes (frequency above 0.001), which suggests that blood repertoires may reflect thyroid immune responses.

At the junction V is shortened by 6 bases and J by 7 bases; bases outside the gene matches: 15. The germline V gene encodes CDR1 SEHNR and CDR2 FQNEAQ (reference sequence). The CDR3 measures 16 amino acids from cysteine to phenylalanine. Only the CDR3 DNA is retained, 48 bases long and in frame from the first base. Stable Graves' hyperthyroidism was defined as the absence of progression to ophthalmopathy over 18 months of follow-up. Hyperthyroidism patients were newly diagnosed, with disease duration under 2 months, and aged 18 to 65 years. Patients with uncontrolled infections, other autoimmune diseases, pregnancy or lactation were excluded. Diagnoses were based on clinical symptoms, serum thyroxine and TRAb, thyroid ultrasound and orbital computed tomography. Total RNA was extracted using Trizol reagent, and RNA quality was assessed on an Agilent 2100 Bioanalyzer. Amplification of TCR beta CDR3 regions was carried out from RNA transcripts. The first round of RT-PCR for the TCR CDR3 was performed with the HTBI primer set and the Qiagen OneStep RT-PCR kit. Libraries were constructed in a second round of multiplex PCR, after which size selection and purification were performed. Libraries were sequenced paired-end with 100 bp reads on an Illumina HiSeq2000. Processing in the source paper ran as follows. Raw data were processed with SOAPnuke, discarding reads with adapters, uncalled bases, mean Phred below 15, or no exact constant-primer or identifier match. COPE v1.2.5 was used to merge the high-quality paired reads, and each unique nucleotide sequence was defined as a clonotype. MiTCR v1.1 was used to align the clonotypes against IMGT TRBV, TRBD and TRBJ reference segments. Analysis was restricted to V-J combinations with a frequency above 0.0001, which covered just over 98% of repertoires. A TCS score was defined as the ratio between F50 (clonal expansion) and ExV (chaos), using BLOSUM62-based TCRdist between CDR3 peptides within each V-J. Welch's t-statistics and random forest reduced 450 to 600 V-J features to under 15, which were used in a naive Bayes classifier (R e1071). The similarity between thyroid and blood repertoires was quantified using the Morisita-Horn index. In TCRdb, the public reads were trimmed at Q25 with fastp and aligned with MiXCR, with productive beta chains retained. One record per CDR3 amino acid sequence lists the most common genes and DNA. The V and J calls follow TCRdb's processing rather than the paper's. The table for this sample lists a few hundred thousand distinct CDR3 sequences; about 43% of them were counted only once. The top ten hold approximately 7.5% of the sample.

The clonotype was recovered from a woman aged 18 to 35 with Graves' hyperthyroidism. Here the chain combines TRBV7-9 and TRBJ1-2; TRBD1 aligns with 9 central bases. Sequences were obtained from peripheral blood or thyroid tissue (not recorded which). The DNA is TGTGCCAGCAGTCAGAACCCGGGACAGGGTCTGGGTGGCTACACCTTC. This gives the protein CASSQNPGQGLGGYTF.